The clone carrying this T cell receptor beta chain was seen a single time. No antigen is known for it. In the PCR, 60 Vbeta and 13 Jbeta primers were used. Clones were read by immunoSEQ multiplex PCR, and TCRdb kept only the in-frame ones, dropping some. The sample yields under 200,000 clones, more than 60% seen once. Germline V gives CDR1 KGHSH, CDR2 LQKENI. The length of the CDR3 is 15 residues. The junction had 6 bases not matched to a gene; V was cut back by 3 bases and J by 5 bases. The data were obtained in a study of cytomegalovirus exposure and HLA in healthy donors. Study-level points and caveats: An assumption of roughly uniform sequencing depth across donors underlay the presence/absence analyses.

The specimen sequenced was PBMCs. J is TRBJ2-7 and V is TRBV18, with 11 bases fitting TRBD1. The clonotype was recovered from a woman aged 45-60 years in good health and CMV-seropositive. Here the CDR3 DNA reads TGTGCCAGCTCACCCACCGGGGGACAGGGGGACGAGCAGTACTTC. This translates into CASSPTGGQGDEQYF.